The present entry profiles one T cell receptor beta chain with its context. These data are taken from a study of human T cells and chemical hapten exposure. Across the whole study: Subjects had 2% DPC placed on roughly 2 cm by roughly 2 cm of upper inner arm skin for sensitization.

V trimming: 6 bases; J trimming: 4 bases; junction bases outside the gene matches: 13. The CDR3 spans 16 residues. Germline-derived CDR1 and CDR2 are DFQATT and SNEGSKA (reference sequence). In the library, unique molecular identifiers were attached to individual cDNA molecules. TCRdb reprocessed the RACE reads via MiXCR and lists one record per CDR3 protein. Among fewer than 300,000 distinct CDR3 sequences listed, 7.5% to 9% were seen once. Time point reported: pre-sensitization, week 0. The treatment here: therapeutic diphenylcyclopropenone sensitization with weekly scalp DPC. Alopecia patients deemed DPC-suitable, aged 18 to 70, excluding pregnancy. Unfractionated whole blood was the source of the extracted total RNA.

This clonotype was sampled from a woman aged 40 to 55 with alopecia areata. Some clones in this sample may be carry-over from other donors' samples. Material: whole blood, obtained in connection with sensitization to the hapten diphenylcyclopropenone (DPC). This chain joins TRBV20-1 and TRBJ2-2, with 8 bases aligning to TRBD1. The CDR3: CSAIPNQGAATGELFF. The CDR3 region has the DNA TGCAGTGCCATCCCCAATCAGGGGGCTGCCACCGGGGAGCTGTTTTTT.